The TCR beta chain under discussion was sequenced for a study of persistence of HIV-infected CD4 T cells. Study overall: Anti-CD3/anti-CD28 beads activated more cells than antigen stimulation did. Broader study findings: TCR analyses could not target the rare provirus-carrying CMV-responding cells.

Germline V gene data show CDR1 as LGHDT and CDR2 as YNNKEL (reference sequence). The CDR3 is made up of 12 amino acids. Trimming stripped 1 base from V and 2 bases from J, with 3 bases between. Sequencing used immunoSEQ version 4 in survey mode. Clones were read by immunoSEQ multiplex PCR, and TCRdb kept only the in-frame ones, dropping some. The sample yields around 40,000 clones, 88% seen once. The table lists this clone with a count of one. Its specificity is not known. Anti-CD3/anti-CD28 beads served as a nonspecific positive control stimulus. Sorting of responding CD4+ T cells relied on upregulated CD40 ligand together with CD69. Inclusion required CMV-positive serology and CD4+ counts above 400 cells/uL. Before stimulation, PBMCs underwent CD8+ T cell depletion.

V usage is TRBV3-1 (or the pseudogene TRBV3-2) and J usage is TRBJ2-7; D is uncertain. The material sequenced was CD4+ T cells sorted from PBMCs after roughly 18-hour stimulation, taken from a patient who received antiretroviral therapy. The sequence was collected from an adult woman with HIV who was CMV-seropositive. CDR3 sequence: CASSQGPYEQYV. The CDR3 nucleotides are TGTGCCAGCAGCCAAGGGCCCTACGAGCAGTACGTC.